The 24 T cell receptor beta chains given below trace back to one sample, sequenced in a study of shared clonotypes between healthy human individuals. Generated by immunoSEQ multiplex PCR, the TCRdb table keeps only in-frame clones and is missing some. The repertoire holds fewer than 1 million clones, with roughly 96% as singletons. The naive CD8 fraction comprised CD45RO-negative cells positively selected for CCR7 and excluded terminally differentiated effector memory CD45RA+ cells. Sequencing was carried out using naive CD8+ T cells sorted from blood. The receptors come from a man aged 30-40 years in good health.

The chain employs TRBV7-9 and TRBJ1-2; D is ambiguous. The CDR3 has 12 amino acids. CDR1 and CDR2 from the germline V gene are SEHNR and FQNEAQ (reference sequence). Trimming removed 2 bases from V and 8 bases from J, with 9 bases in between. For the CDR3, the DNA is TGTGCCAGCAGCTTATGGCTAGAGGGCTACACCTTC. This gives the protein CASSLWLEGYTF.

The CDR3 sequence is CASSIRTSGRANTGELFF. In DNA form, the CDR3 reads TGTGCCAGTAGTATCCGGACTAGCGGGAGAGCGAACACCGGGGAGCTGTTTTTT. This chain joins TRBV19 and TRBJ2-2; 13 bases match TRBD2. V shed 3 bases and J 0 bases; nucleotides not matched to a gene: 4. CDR1 is LNHDA, CDR2 SQIVND, per germline (reference sequence). The CDR3 has 18 residues.

The CDR3: CASSSGTGAADTQYF. The DNA for the CDR3 is TGTGCCAGCAGTTCCGGGACAGGGGCTGCAGATACGCAGTATTTT. The chain has TRBV28 and TRBJ2-3; 10 positions agree with TRBD1. In germline, CDR1 is MDHEN, CDR2 SYDVKM. This CDR3 contains 15 residues. V dropped 4 bases and J dropped 4; count of bases not matched to a gene: 5.

The gene calls are TRBV4-3 and TRBJ2-7; 8 bases match TRBD1. The V gene end was trimmed by 0 bases and the J gene end by 3 bases; junction bases not matched to a gene: 4. CDR1 LGHNA and CDR2 YSLEER come from the germline V gene. This CDR3 region has 15 residues. CDR3 sequence (DNA): TGCGCCAGCAGCCAAGATTCAGACAGGGGCTACGAGCAGTACTTC. Its translation: CASSQDSDRGYEQYF.

Note on this clone: A far larger clone lies a single base away; this is likely a read error. The rearrangement links TRBV2 to TRBJ2-7, with D perhaps matching TRBD1 (6 bases). The CDR3 length is 12 residues. V dropped 6 bases and J dropped 2 bases, with 8 bases sitting between them. CDR1 SNHLY and CDR2 FYNNEI come from the germline V gene. CDR3 DNA sequence: TGTGCCAGCAGGGACAGAACCTACGAGCAGTACTTC. Its translation: CASRDRTYEQYF.

This clone was seen just once. The chain couples TRBV27 to TRBJ1-1; D remains ambiguous. Trimming took off 3 bases at V and 4 bases at J, with 9 bases between the two ends. Germline V gene data show CDR1 as MNHEY and CDR2 as SMNVEV (reference sequence). The CDR3 consists of 13 residues. CDR3 bases: TGTGCCAGCAGTTTTTCCCCTTCCACTGAAGCTTTCTTT. Translated, it gives CASSFSPSTEAFF.

The chain links TRBV6-1 to TRBJ1-1; 8 nucleotides align to TRBD1. Trimming at V came to 8 bases and at J to 3 bases, leaving 8 bases not matched to a gene. The CDR3 spans 14 residues. The germline gives CDR1 MNHNS, CDR2 SASEGT. CDR3 coding DNA: TGTGCCAGCCATCAGACAGGGGCGGACACTGAAGCTTTCTTT. Its protein product is CASHQTGADTEAFF.

In regard to this clone: An end of the junction does not agree with germline; a read error may underlie this. The chain employs TRBV30 and TRBJ1-4; 10 bases agree with TRBD1. Germline CDR1 is GTSNPN and CDR2 is SVGIG (reference sequence). The CDR3 spans 11 residues. For the CDR3, the DNA is TGTGCCCAACTTTCGGGACAGGGGATGATTTTT. Amino acid sequence: CAQLSGQGMIF. Using reference TRBV30 and TRBJ1-4 for the parts outside the CDR3, the full variable domain is SQTIHQWPATLVQPVGSPLSLECTVEGTSNPNLYWYRQAAGRGLQLLFYSVGIGQISSEVPQNLSASRPQDRQFILSSKKLLLSDSGFYLCAQLSGQGMIFGSGTQLSVL.

The chain links TRBV9 to TRBJ2-1; 11 positions match TRBD1. Germline trimming cut 3 bases from V and 8 bases from J; bases unmatched to any gene: 4. CDR1 is SGDLS, CDR2 YYNGEE, per germline. The CDR3 runs 14 residues. The CDR3 DNA is TGTGCCAGCAGCGCGGGACAGGGGGAGGATGAGCAGTTCTTC. Translated, it gives CASSAGQGEDEQFF.

The rearrangement joins TRBV4-1 to TRBJ1-4; unclear D gene. Trimming removed 0 bases from V and 3 bases from J, with 11 bases in between. The CDR3 contains 16 residues. Germline CDR1 reads MGHRA; CDR2 reads YSYEKL. CDR3 protein: CASSQDTRSPNEKLFF. DNA for the CDR3: TGCGCCAGCAGCCAAGATACCAGGTCCCCTAATGAAAAACTGTTTTTT.

This chain links TRBV28 with TRBJ2-7, with D possibly called TRBD1 or TRBD2 (5 bases each). The germline V gene has CDR1 MDHEN and CDR2 SYDVKM. V shed 6 bases and J shed 4 bases, with 16 bases lying between them. This CDR3 contains 14 residues. CDR3 in amino acids: CASRGTQLVYEQYF. The CDR3 DNA sequence: TGTGCCAGCAGAGGGACCCAACTCGTTTACGAGCAGTACTTC. The variable domain in full, with the rest retrieved from reference TRBV28 and TRBJ2-7, is DVKVTQSSRYLVKRTGEKVFLECVQDMDHENMFWYRQDPGLGLRLIYFSYDVKMKEKGDIPEGYSVSREKKERFSLILESASTNQTSMYLCASRGTQLVYEQYFGPGTRLTVT.

This chain joins TRBV7-6 and TRBJ2-3; 8 positions agree with TRBD2. Germline CDR1 and CDR2: SGHVS and FNYEAQ. This CDR3 has 18 amino acids. The V and J ends lost 5 bases and 3 bases, in that order; junction bases with no gene match: 16. The CDR3 coding sequence is TGTGCCAGCAGCCCGCGTCCCCCCGGGACTAGAAGGACAGATACGCAGTATTTT. Translation: CASSPRPPGTRRTDTQYF.

This rearrangement joins TRBV28 to TRBJ2-3; no definite D call. V was cut by 3 bases and J by 0 bases, with 7 bases left in between. The CDR3 loop spans 14 amino acids. Germline CDR1 MDHEN, CDR2 SYDVKM. CDR3 amino acids: CASSFFGSTDTQYF. CDR3 in DNA: TGTGCCAGCAGTTTTTTCGGAAGCACAGATACGCAGTATTTT.

The J gene is TRBJ2-3, the V gene TRBV7-8; 8 nucleotides line up with TRBD2. This CDR3 spans 16 amino acids. After removal of 2 bases from V and 0 bases from J, the junction contained 4 bases not matched to a gene. Germline assignment: CDR1 SGHVS and CDR2 FQNEAQ. The CDR3 DNA sequence: TGTGCCAGCAGCTTATCTCTAGCGGGTAGCACAGATACGCAGTATTTT. It translates to CASSLSLAGSTDTQYF.

V usage is TRBV27 and J usage is TRBJ2-7, with 11 bases matching TRBD2. From germline, CDR1 is MNHEY and CDR2 SMNVEV (reference sequence). V lost 3 bases, J lost 4 bases, and 5 bases stayed unmatched. This CDR3 contains 15 residues. CDR3 in amino acids: CASSFGTSGGYEQYF. The CDR3 nucleotides read TGTGCCAGCAGTTTTGGGACTAGCGGAGGTTACGAGCAGTACTTC.

The chain joins TRBV6-5 to TRBJ1-1; no firm D call. The CDR3 contains 13 residues. Deletions cut 2 bases from V and 8 bases from J, with 12 bases between. CDR1 and CDR2 (germline): MNHEY, SVGAGI. The CDR3 nucleotides read TGTGCCAGCAGTTACCGCACAATAACAGAAGCTTTCTTT. Translating gives CASSYRTITEAFF.

This chain connects TRBV29-1 to TRBJ2-1; 14 positions match TRBD2. CDR1 and CDR2 (germline): SQVTM, ANQGSEA. V shed 4 bases and J 6 bases; nucleotides not matched to a gene: 8. CDR3 size: 16 residues. The CDR3, as DNA: TGCAGCGTTGCGTTCACCGGGACTAGCGGGAGCAATGAGCAGTTCTTC. Translation: CSVAFTGTSGSNEQFF.

This clone was picked up one time. As DNA, the CDR3 is TGTGCCAGCAGCGCGACCGGGACAGGGGGTCGACCGATTTCTAATACGCAGTATTTT. Protein product: CASSATGTGGRPISNTQYF. The chain is built from TRBV9 and TRBJ2-3, with TRBD1 identical over 11 bases. V was pared by 3 bases and J by 7 bases, with 19 bases of the junction left unmatched. Germline lookup yields CDR1 SGDLS and CDR2 YYNGEE. The CDR3 is made up of 19 amino acids.

The chain has TRBV5-4 and TRBJ2-7; D not resolved. The CDR3 length is 13 residues. Trimming removed 0 bases from V and 5 bases from J, with 9 bases in between. Germline V gene lookup returns CDR1 SGHNT and CDR2 YYREEE (reference sequence). The CDR3 loop is CASSLDSQNEQYF. CDR3 DNA sequence: TGTGCCAGCAGCTTGGACTCACAGAACGAGCAGTACTTC.

As regards this clone: Compared with germline, one end of the junction differs, possibly owing to a read error. The rearrangement joins TRBV7-7 to TRBJ2-1; D might be TRBD1 or TRBD2, each matching 5 bases. The CDR3 is made up of 16 amino acids. Germline values: CDR1 SSHAT, CDR2 FNYEAQ (reference sequence). CDR3 coding DNA: TGTGCTAGCAGCTTTGGTCCCCCGGGGCCCTACAATGAGCAGTTCTTC. Translating it yields CASSFGPPGPYNEQFF.

This clone appeared a single time. In nucleotides, the CDR3 is TGTGCCAGCAGCTTCCTCGCGGAGAGCTCCTACGAGCAGTACTTC. This translates into CASSFLAESSYEQYF. V is TRBV7-6 and J is TRBJ2-7; no reliable D call. Trimming cost V 3 bases and J 0 bases, with 12 bases left between them. The CDR3 is made up of 15 amino acids. Looked up from germline, CDR1 is SGHVS and CDR2 is FNYEAQ.

This CDR3 reads CASSLPNEQFF. CDR3 bases: TGTGCCAGCAGCTTACCGAATGAGCAGTTCTTC. This chain joins TRBV7-2 and TRBJ2-1; no clear D. The CDR3 sequence is 11 residues long. V dropped 2 bases and J dropped 7 bases, with 3 bases sitting between them. The germline V gene has CDR1 SGHTA and CDR2 FQGNSA.

Only one count was recorded for this clone. The chain recombines TRBV28 with TRBJ1-1; TRBD1 is a possible D gene (6 bases). The CDR3 length is 16 residues. CDR1 is MDHEN, CDR2 SYDVKM, per germline. The V end lost 4 bases, the J end lost 0 bases, and 15 bases lay between the germline ends. The DNA for the CDR3 is TGTGCCAGCAGTTCCCATACGGGACACCTGAACACTGAAGCTTTCTTT. Its protein is CASSSHTGHLNTEAFF.

V and J are TRBV7-2 and TRBJ2-2; 14 positions agree with TRBD2. This CDR3 has 18 residues. Losses at the gene ends were 4 bases for V and 4 bases for J; bases not matched to a gene: 8. The germline gives CDR1 SGHTA, CDR2 FQGNSA. CDR3 DNA sequence: TGTGCCAGCAGCTCCCGGACTAGCGGGAGGCCCATCACCGGGGAGCTGTTTTTT. This codes for CASSSRTSGRPITGELFF.